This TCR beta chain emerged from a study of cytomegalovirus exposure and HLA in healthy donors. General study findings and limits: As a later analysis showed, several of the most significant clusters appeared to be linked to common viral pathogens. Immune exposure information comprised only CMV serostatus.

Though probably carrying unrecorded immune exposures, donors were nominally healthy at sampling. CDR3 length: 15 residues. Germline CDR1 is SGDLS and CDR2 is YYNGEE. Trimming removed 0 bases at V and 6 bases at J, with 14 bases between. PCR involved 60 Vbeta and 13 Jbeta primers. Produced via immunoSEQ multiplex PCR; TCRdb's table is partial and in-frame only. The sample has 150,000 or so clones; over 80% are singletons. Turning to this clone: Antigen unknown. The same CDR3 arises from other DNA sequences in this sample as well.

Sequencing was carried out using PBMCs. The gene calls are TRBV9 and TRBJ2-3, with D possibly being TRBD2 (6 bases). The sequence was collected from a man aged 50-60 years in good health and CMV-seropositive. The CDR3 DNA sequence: TGTGCCAGCAGCGTAGGACTAGGGACCACGGATACGCAGTATTTT. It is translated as CASSVGLGTTDTQYF.